This is a list of T cell receptor beta chains from one sample in a study of neurological immune-mediated disorders. TCRdb re-called the 5' RACE reads through MiXCR, storing one row per CDR3 protein. The sample holds roughly 60,000 distinct CDR3 sequences, under 4.5% seen once. The material sequenced was CD4+ T cells from blood. These receptors came from a woman in her thirties or forties with multiple sclerosis. Each CDR3 is given with its conserved first and last residue. A D gene is named only where the DNA matches it firmly. The listing skips clone size in some rows; elsewhere it reads once, few, many or a size class.

-,-,TRBV11-3,TRBJ2-2,TGTGCCAGCAGCTTAGAACACCGGGGCACCGGGGAGCTGTTTTTT,CASSLEHRGTGELFF
many,-,TRBV7-7,TRBJ2-5,TGTGCCAGCAGCGCTGGGGTAGGGGAGACCCAGTACTTC,CASSAGVGETQYF
many,TRBD1,TRBV4-1,TRBJ1-2,TGCGCCAGCAGCTCCTTTGCCACAGGGGGCTATGGCTACACCTTC,CASSSFATGGYGYTF
many,TRBD2,TRBV3-1,TRBJ2-1,TGTGCCAGCAGCCAGGCTAGCGGGGGCCATGAGCAGTTCTTC,CASSQASGGHEQFF
many,-,TRBV5-1,TRBJ2-1,TGCGCCAGCAGCTTGGGGTGGACTACGGGCAATGAGCAGTTCTTC,CASSLGWTTGNEQFF
many,-,TRBV6-5,TRBJ2-1,TGTGCCAGCAACTCGCGGGCAGGGGTGGCGAATGAGCAGTTCTTC,CASNSRAGVANEQFF
many,TRBD1,TRBV20-1,TRBJ1-4,TGCAGTGCACAGGGGTCAACTAATGAAAAACTGTTTTTT,CSAQGSTNEKLFF
many,TRBD2,TRBV3-1,TRBJ2-3,TGTGCCAGCAGCCCACTAGCGGGGATAGGAGATACGCAGTATTTT,CASSPLAGIGDTQYF
-,TRBD2,TRBV2,TRBJ2-3,TGTGCCAGCAGCCTCTCTATCCTAGCGGCCTCGACAGATACGCAGTATTTT,CASSLSILAASTDTQYF
many,-,TRBV5-1,TRBJ2-5,TGCGCCAGCAGCTTGGTAGGGGACATACAAGAGACCCAGTACTTC,CASSLVGDIQETQYF
many,TRBD1,TRBV5-1,TRBJ1-2,TGCGCCAGCAGCTCCAACCACAGGGGGCGTAGCTATGGCTACACCTTC,CASSSNHRGRSYGYTF
many,-,TRBV7-9,TRBJ1-1,TGTGCCAGCAGCTTAGCTACAGCCAACACTGAAGCTTTCTTT,CASSLATANTEAFF
many,-,TRBV7-9,TRBJ1-2,TGTGCCAGCAGCTTAGTCGCCGGGGGTGGCTACACCTTC,CASSLVAGGGYTF
many,-,TRBV7-9,TRBJ1-5,TGTGCCAGCAGCTTAGGCCCTAGCAATCAGCCCCAGCATTTT,CASSLGPSNQPQHF
many,-,TRBV5-1,TRBJ1-1,TGCGCCAGCAGCTGGATGAGTGGAGGGACTGAAGCTTTCTTT,CASSWMSGGTEAFF
many,-,TRBV5-1,TRBJ1-2,TGCGCCAGCAGCGACTCTACGGGGGGTTGGGGCTACACCTTC,CASSDSTGGWGYTF
many,-,TRBV7-2,TRBJ1-1,TGTGCCAGCAGCTTAATGGGCACTGAAGCTTTCTTT,CASSLMGTEAFF
many,TRBD2,TRBV7-2,TRBJ2-5,TGTGCCAGCAGCTTAGTTGGGCGGGGGGAGACCCAGTACTTC,CASSLVGRGETQYF
many,TRBD1,TRBV20-1,TRBJ2-2,TGCAGTGCCCCCGGGACAGGGGCCGGGGAGCTGTTTTTT,CSAPGTGAGELFF
many,-,TRBV10-1,TRBJ2-1,TGCGCCAGCAGTGAGCCCGGTGCCCGAAACAATGAGCAGTTCTTC,CASSEPGARNNEQFF
many,-,TRBV28,TRBJ2-1,TGTGCCAGCAGTTTGCCGGGTGGGGGGCCCTACAATGAGCAGTTCTTC,CASSLPGGGPYNEQFF
many,-,TRBV5-8,TRBJ2-3,TGTGCCAGCAGCCGCAGGTACCCGCGCACAGATACGCAGTATTTT,CASSRRYPRTDTQYF
many,-,TRBV6-5,TRBJ2-3,TGTGCCAGCAGTGCCCAGTCGACGGGGGCACATACGCAGTATTTT,CASSAQSTGAHTQYF
many,-,TRBV5-1,TRBJ2-7,TGCGCCAGCAGCCCACCCTCCTACGAGCAGTACTTC,CASSPPSYEQYF
few,TRBD2,TRBV7-6,TRBJ2-3,TGTGCCAGCAGCACGCTAGCGGGGGGAAGCACAGATACGCAGTATTTT,CASSTLAGGSTDTQYF
many,-,TRBV20-1,TRBJ2-3,TGCAGTGCTTCTCCGGACACAGATACGCAGTATTTT,CSASPDTDTQYF
many,-,TRBV9,TRBJ2-7,TGTGCCAGCAGCGCTATGGACAGCAGTTGGTCCGAGCAGTACTTC,CASSAMDSSWSEQYF
many,TRBD1,TRBV3-1,TRBJ1-1,TGTGCCAGCAGCCACACAGGGGGCCCTGAAGCTTTCTTT,CASSHTGGPEAFF
many,TRBD1,TRBV29-1,TRBJ2-1,TGCAGCGTTTGGCGGGACAGGGGCTACAATGAGCAGTTCTTC,CSVWRDRGYNEQFF
many,-,TRBV20-1,TRBJ1-5,TGCAGTGCTAGTCCAGGTGGCAGAAGAAATCAGCCCCAGCATTTT,CSASPGGRRNQPQHF
many,-,TRBV7-2,TRBJ1-6,TGTGCCAGCAGCTTACGACGGGAGAATAATTCACCCCTCCACTTT,CASSLRRENNSPLHF
few,TRBD1,TRBV5-1,TRBJ2-1,TGCGCCAGCAGCTTGGACGGACAGGGGTACAATGAGCAGTTCTTC,CASSLDGQGYNEQFF
many,-,TRBV7-9,TRBJ2-3,TGTGCCAGCAAGGGGTTTAGCACAGATACGCAGTATTTT,CASKGFSTDTQYF
many,TRBD1,TRBV5-1,TRBJ2-7,TGCGCCAGCAGCGCTCGACAGGGGGCGGACGAGCAGTACTTC,CASSARQGADEQYF
many,-,TRBV5-1,TRBJ2-7,TGCGCCAGCAGCTTGGGAGGGACCGCCTACGAGCAGTACTTC,CASSLGGTAYEQYF
few,TRBD2,TRBV18,TRBJ2-3,TGTGCCAGCTCACTAGCGGGGCGGACCACTAGCACAGATACGCAGTATTTT,CASSLAGRTTSTDTQYF
many,-,TRBV20-1,TRBJ1-2,TGCAGTGCGCCCGATTTTAACTATGGCTACACCTTC,CSAPDFNYGYTF
many,TRBD1,TRBV5-8,TRBJ1-1,TGTGCCAGCAGCCCAGGACAGGGGACTTTGAACACTGAAGCTTTCTTT,CASSPGQGTLNTEAFF
many,-,TRBV20-1,TRBJ1-1,TGCAGTGCTTTACGGACAGCGAACACTGAAGCTTTCTTT,CSALRTANTEAFF
many,TRBD1,TRBV7-9,TRBJ1-4,TGTGCCAGCAGCTACCCAACAGGGGCCGTTAATGAAAAACTGTTTTTT,CASSYPTGAVNEKLFF
many,-,TRBV29-1,TRBJ2-3,TGCAGCGTTGGAAGAGGGCCAGATACGCAGTATTTT,CSVGRGPDTQYF
many,-,TRBV5-1,TRBJ1-1,TGCGCCAGCAGCTTGGGGCAGGGCGTAGGAGAAGCTTTCTTT,CASSLGQGVGEAFF
many,-,TRBV5-1,TRBJ1-2,TGCGCCAGCATTATAGAGGGTTATAACAGGGAGAAAGGCTACACCTTC,CASIIEGYNREKGYTF
many,TRBD1,TRBV20-1,TRBJ1-1,TGCAGCTCAGGGGGCACTGAAGCTTTCTTT,CSSGGTEAFF
many,-,TRBV9,TRBJ1-4,TGTGCCAGCAGCGTAGAGGAGGGGGAAAAACTGTTTTTT,CASSVEEGEKLFF
many,-,TRBV7-2,TRBJ1-2,TGTGCCAGCAGCTTAGCGACGAATTCTAACTATGGCTACACCTTC,CASSLATNSNYGYTF
many,TRBD1,TRBV14,TRBJ1-3,TGTGCCAGCAGCCAAGATGCGTACAGGGGGCTTTTCTGGAACACCATATATTTT,CASSQDAYRGLFWNTIYF